One and the same sample provided the 10 T cell receptor beta chains below, sequenced in a study of blood T cell repertoires in COVID-19 (dated by TCRdb to 2020 to 2022). The protocol used for the library was the immunoSEQ multiplex PCR assay. Imported from immuneACCESS, the table was reduced by TCRdb to in-frame sequences with V and J called. These copies leave out some clones; in studies compared against another copy, an unresolved V gene accounts for under half, and the cause of the remainder is not known. The sample table records roughly 85,000 clones; around 77% of these occur just once. Just under 10% of the sample is taken by the ten largest. Sequencing used peripheral blood. These receptors came from a human donor in a cohort sampled during active COVID-19.

V usage is TRBV13 and J usage is TRBJ1-1; tentatively, D is TRBD1 (6 bases). This CDR3 comprises 13 residues. Trimming stripped 6 bases from V and 3 bases from J, with 11 bases between. CDR1 and CDR2 (germline): PRHDT, FYEKMQ (reference sequence). The CDR3 bases are TGTGCCAGCAGACCAGGGGTCGACACTGAAGCTTTCTTT. Protein sequence: CASRPGVDTEAFF. Full variable domain (outside the CDR3, taken from reference TRBV13 and TRBJ1-1): AAGVIQSPRHLIKEKRETATLKCYPIPRHDTVYWYQQGPGQDPQFLISFYEKMQSDKGSIPDRFSAQQFSDYHSELNMSSLELGDSALYFCASRPGVDTEAFFGQGTRLTVV.

The chain employs TRBV30 and TRBJ1-2; tentative D call: TRBD1 (6 bases). Deletions cut 8 bases from V and 4 bases from J, with 20 bases between. CDR3 size: 14 residues. CDR1 GTSNPN and CDR2 SVGIG come from the germline V gene (reference sequence). In DNA form, the CDR3 reads TGTGCCCAAGCGGGGGGGGCGGAGGGCTATGGCTACACCTTC. Translating gives CAQAGGAEGYGYTF.

The J gene is TRBJ1-5, the V gene TRBV7-6; D might be TRBD1 (6 bases). CDR1 is SGHVS, CDR2 FNYEAQ, per germline. CDR3 length equals 13 residues. The germline V and J ends were trimmed by 5 bases and 3 bases, with 8 bases remaining between them. The CDR3 region has the DNA TGTGCCAGCAGCCGACAGGTCAATCAGCCCCAGCATTTT. Translated: CASSRQVNQPQHF.

The chain joins TRBV19 to TRBJ1-3, with 7 nucleotides matching TRBD1. The CDR3 consists of 13 residues. The germline V gene encodes CDR1 LNHDA and CDR2 SQIVND (reference sequence). Trimming at V came to 5 bases and at J to 7 bases, leaving 5 bases not matched to a gene. Here the CDR3 DNA reads TGTGCCAGTAGTCAACGACAGGGCAACACCATATATTTT. As protein: CASSQRQGNTIYF.

This rearrangement joins TRBV5-4 to TRBJ1-1, with D possibly TRBD1 on 5 matching bases. The germline V gene has CDR1 SGHNT and CDR2 YYREEE (reference sequence). V gave up 4 bases and J gave up 4 bases, with 14 bases separating them. The CDR3 is 14 amino acids. DNA for the CDR3: TGTGCCAGCAGCGGGGGGAGGGCTGGCACTGAAGCTTTCTTT. Protein: CASSGGRAGTEAFF.

The V and J genes are TRBV27 and TRBJ1-5; D unclear. CDR3 length: 14 residues. V shed 4 bases and J shed 6 bases, with 13 bases lying between them. From germline, CDR1 is MNHEY and CDR2 SMNVEV (reference sequence). The CDR3 DNA follows: TGTGCCAGCAGTTCCCTCCAGCGGGCTCAGCCCCAGCATTTT. Translation: CASSSLQRAQPQHF.

The V call is TRBV7-2, the J call TRBJ2-5; D may be TRBD1 (5 bases). Trimming took 5 bases from V and 2 from J, leaving 12 bases between them. Germline CDR1 and CDR2: SGHTA and FQGNSA. The CDR3 extends over 14 amino acids. The CDR3 loop is CASSPWGSQETQYF. DNA for the CDR3: TGTGCCAGCAGCCCATGGGGCTCTCAAGAGACCCAGTACTTC.

The chain couples TRBV21-1 to TRBJ2-2; the listed D gene, TRBD2, was not tested against the DNA. TRBV21-1 is a pseudogene locus. This CDR3 region has 13 residues. The CDR3: CASSMRDTGELFF. The CDR3 coding sequence is TGTGCCAGCAGTATGAGGGACACCGGGGAGCTGTTTTTT.

The chain couples TRBV7-3 to TRBJ1-1; D is perhaps TRBD1 (5 bases). The V end lost 4 bases, the J end lost 5 bases, and 14 bases lay between the germline ends. Germline CDR1 is SGHTA and CDR2 is FQGTGA. The CDR3 covers 14 residues. CDR3 sequence (DNA): TGTGCCAGCAGCTGGGACGGGAGTCGTACTGAAGCTTTCTTT. Its translation is CASSWDGSRTEAFF.

The CDR3 protein is CSASFQRHSYSNQPQHF. In DNA, the CDR3 is TGCAGTGCTAGTTTTCAGCGCCACTCATATAGCAATCAGCCCCAGCATTTT. The chain employs TRBV20-1 and TRBJ1-5; D gene uncertain. The germline V and J ends were trimmed by 3 bases and 0 bases, with 18 bases remaining between them. This CDR3 comprises 17 residues. CDR1 DFQATT and CDR2 SNEGSKA come from the germline V gene (reference sequence).